One sample yielded the 27 T cell receptor beta chains listed below, sequenced in a study of T cells expressing NK-cell markers. TCRdb re-called the 5' RACE reads; one entry per CDR3 protein, DNA not given. Its table lists approximately 420,000 distinct CDR3 sequences. Sequenced input: blood T cells: a sorted CD56 or NKG2C T cell subset, CD4+ or CD8+ T cells, or bulk PBMC T cells (not recorded which). The source is a woman aged 45-65 years in good health.

V and J are TRBV3-1 and TRBJ1-2; as DNA is missing, the TRBD1 call by TCRdb cannot be tested. CDR1 LGHDT and CDR2 YNNKEL come from the germline V gene (reference sequence). CDR3 length: 15 amino acids. CDR3 residues: CASSQPGQGLYGYTF.

The gene calls are TRBV10-3 and TRBJ1-5; lacking DNA, the TRBD1 call made by TCRdb goes unchecked. Germline values: CDR1 ENHRY, CDR2 SYGVKD. The CDR3 runs 14 residues. The CDR3: CAISESQGRQPQHF.

V usage is TRBV21-1 and J usage is TRBJ2-3. TRBV21-1 corresponds to a pseudogene. CDR3 size: 14 residues. CDR3 loop: CASSKGEVRDTQYF.

The rearrangement uses TRBV20-1 and TRBJ1-1; absent DNA, TCRdb's TRBD1 call cannot be checked. The germline V gene encodes CDR1 DFQATT and CDR2 SNEGSKA (reference sequence). This CDR3 has 13 residues. The CDR3 is CSASMGGNTEAFF.

This chain joins TRBV4-2 and TRBJ2-7; absent DNA, TCRdb's TRBD2 call cannot be checked. This CDR3 has 16 amino acids. Germline V gene sequence: CDR1 LGHNA, CDR2 YNFKEQ. CDR3 sequence reads: CASSHRGLGGTYEQYF.

This rearrangement joins TRBV10-3 to TRBJ2-1; the D gene TCRdb calls, TRBD2, cannot be checked with no DNA. There are 17 residues in the CDR3. Germline V gene data show CDR1 as ENHRY and CDR2 as SYGVKD. CDR3 sequence reads: CAISESRGLAGSNEQFF.

The V gene is TRBV12-3 or TRBV12-4, the J gene TRBJ1-2; the D call of TRBD1 rests on TCRdb alone, since no DNA is present to check it. The CDR3 extends over 13 amino acids. CDR3 loop: CASSPFQGYGYTF.

The chain is built from TRBV15 and TRBJ2-5; TCRdb's assignment of TRBD2 cannot be checked, as there is no DNA. The germline gives CDR1 LNHNV, CDR2 YYDKDF (reference sequence). The CDR3 is 16 amino acids. This CDR3 is CATSRGSGRSVETQYF.

The chain joins TRBV14 to TRBJ1-6; TCRdb's assignment of TRBD1 cannot be checked, as there is no DNA. CDR3 size: 15 residues. The V gene's germline CDR1 is SGHDN and CDR2 FVKESK. This chain's CDR3 is CASSTGQGSNSPLHF.

V gene TRBV4-1 combines with J gene TRBJ2-7; TCRdb returns TRBD2, unconfirmable since there is no DNA. Germline CDR1 MGHRA, CDR2 YSYEKL. This CDR3 region has 15 residues. Here the CDR3 reads CASSQEGLAGFEQYF.

The chain uses TRBV12-3 or TRBV12-4 and TRBJ1-1; the TRBD1 assignment by TCRdb is unverifiable without DNA. The CDR3 is 13 amino acids. The CDR3 is CASSFKQGTEAFF.

The chain couples TRBV3-1 to TRBJ2-7; the TRBD1 assignment by TCRdb is unverifiable without DNA. Germline V gene data show CDR1 as LGHDT and CDR2 as YNNKEL (reference sequence). This CDR3 spans 15 amino acids. This CDR3 reads CASSHTGTGVYEQYF.

The chain recombines TRBV20-1 with TRBJ1-1; TCRdb's D call, TRBD1, is unchecked because there is no DNA. The CDR3 contains 18 residues. Germline-derived CDR1 and CDR2 are DFQATT and SNEGSKA (reference sequence). This CDR3 is CSARSLWQGEKGNTEAFF.

The genes are TRBV7-9 and TRBJ2-5; with no DNA, the TCRdb D assignment of TRBD1 cannot be verified. The CDR3 is made up of 17 amino acids. Germline CDR1 SEHNR, CDR2 FQNEAQ (reference sequence). The CDR3: CASSQSFGIGGQETQYF.

V and J are TRBV7-6 and TRBJ2-5; checking the TCRdb D call of TRBD2 is not possible without DNA. The CDR3 length is 15 residues. Germline CDR1 reads SGHVS; CDR2 reads FNYEAQ. The CDR3 spells CASSWGASGQETQYF.

The chain combines TRBV5-1 with TRBJ2-3; TCRdb lists TRBD2, though no DNA is available to test this call. From germline, CDR1 is SGHRS and CDR2 YFSETQ. CDR3 length equals 15 residues. Here the CDR3 reads CASSWTSLGTDTQYF. Full variable domain (missing parts from reference TRBV5-1 and TRBJ2-3): KAGVTQTPRYLIKTRGQQVTLSCSPISGHRSVSWYQQTPGQGLQFLFEYFSETQRNKGNFPGRFSGRQFSNSRSEMNVSTLELGDSALYLCASSWTSLGTDTQYFGPGTRLTVL.

This chain uses TRBV5-6 with TRBJ2-7; the TCRdb D gene call, TRBD1, has no DNA to confirm it. This CDR3 comprises 16 residues. Germline CDR1 is SGHDT and CDR2 is YYEEEE. The CDR3 reads CASSPNPTGGLYEQYF.

CDR3 sequence reads: CASKPGLAGRGTQYF. J is TRBJ2-5 and V is TRBV4-1; TCRdb indicates TRBD2, and absent DNA this call remains unverified. The CDR3 runs 15 residues. CDR1 is MGHRA and CDR2 is YSYEKL in the germline V gene.

The chain links TRBV3-1 to TRBJ1-6. The CDR3 length is 18 residues. Germline CDR1 is LGHDT and CDR2 is YNNKEL (reference sequence). The CDR3 region is CASSQVLASRKRNSPLHF.

Here the CDR3 reads CSARIPSGRETQYF. This chain connects TRBV20-1 to TRBJ2-5; there is no DNA to check the TCRdb D call of TRBD2. Germline V lookup: CDR1 DFQATT, CDR2 SNEGSKA (reference sequence). The CDR3 runs 14 residues.

This chain uses TRBV12-3 or TRBV12-4 with TRBJ1-2. This CDR3 has 12 amino acids. CDR3: CASSFRSYGYTF.

This chain connects TRBV19 to TRBJ2-1; TCRdb returns TRBD1, unconfirmable since there is no DNA. The germline gives CDR1 LNHDA, CDR2 SQIVND (reference sequence). The CDR3 is made up of 14 amino acids. CDR3: CASSIGRTADEQFF.

The J gene is TRBJ2-1, the V gene TRBV9; with no DNA, the TCRdb D assignment of TRBD1 cannot be verified. CDR1 and CDR2 (germline): SGDLS, YYNGEE. The CDR3 covers 16 residues. Here the CDR3 reads CASSPRARRSYNEQFF.

The chain links TRBV14 to TRBJ2-3; with no DNA, the TCRdb D assignment of TRBD2 cannot be verified. In germline, CDR1 is SGHDN, CDR2 FVKESK. The CDR3 contains 16 residues. The CDR3 loop reads CASSPGLAGQAYTQYF. The complete variable domain, with remaining parts taken from reference TRBV14 and TRBJ2-3, reads EAGVTQFPSHSVIEKGQTVTLRCDPISGHDNLYWYRRVMGKEIKFLLHFVKESKQDESGMPNNRFLAERTGGTYSTLKVQPAELEDSGVYFCASSPGLAGQAYTQYFGPGTRLTVL.

V gene TRBV20-1 combines with J gene TRBJ2-7. The CDR3 contains 13 residues. Germline CDR1 and CDR2: DFQATT and SNEGSKA (reference sequence). CDR3 protein: CSAQGGQAYEQYF.

This sequence joins TRBV12-3 or TRBV12-4 and TRBJ2-2; the D call from TCRdb, TRBD2, cannot be confirmed without DNA. The CDR3 has 14 residues. The CDR3 loop reads CATSGRTRTGELFF.

This chain joins TRBV13 and TRBJ2-2; TCRdb proposes TRBD2, but this gene call is untestable without DNA. This CDR3 has 15 residues. CDR1 is PRHDT and CDR2 is FYEKMQ in the germline V gene (reference sequence). The CDR3 protein is CASSLLAGLTGELFF.